This T cell receptor (beta chain) was recorded in a study of blood T cell repertoires in COVID-19. Turning to the study itself: The samples span acute and convalescent COVID-19 from the United States, Italy and Spain.

The V gene lost 7 bases and the J gene lost 0 bases, with 18 bases spanning the gap. The germline V gene encodes CDR1 SGHVS and CDR2 FQNEAQ. The CDR3 length is 16 residues. Cohorts were based on clinical histories the participants reported. Authors' methods: From reference gene primer amplification, estimates of nucleated cell counts were derived. The method was immunoSEQ multiplex PCR; TCRdb's version includes in-frame clones alone and lacks a portion of them. The D gene and trimming were derived from the DNA, and the V and J assignments and clone size from that table. The repertoire holds about 340,000 clones, about 86% seen once, with 3.5% to 4.5% in the top ten.

The clonotype was recovered from a woman aged 40 to 50 with acute COVID-19. The V gene is TRBV7-8, the J gene TRBJ1-1; tentative D call: TRBD1 (5 bases). The sequenced sample consisted of PBMCs or T cells enriched from blood (not recorded which). DNA for the CDR3: TGTGCCAGCACTCGAGTTGGGGGGTCCTTGAACACTGAAGCTTTCTTT. This sequence encodes CASTRVGGSLNTEAFF.